The present T cell receptor (beta chain) was sequenced within a study of OX40 agonist ivuxolimab in advanced cancers. The assay was immunoSEQ multiplex PCR, and TCRdb's table has in-frame clones only and misses some. The data hold about 30,000 clones, with approximately 79% observed a single time. Germline lookup yields CDR1 MDHEN and CDR2 SYDVKM. The trim removed 6 bases at V and 1 base at J, leaving 5 bases unmatched. CDR3 length: 14 residues. The sample in question was CD4+ or CD8+ T cells sorted from blood, obtained in a trial of the OX40 agonist ivuxolimab. V is TRBV28 and J is TRBJ1-1, with 7 bases aligning to TRBD1. The source of this sequence is an adult with an advanced solid tumor such as melanoma, head and neck, liver or kidney cancer. CDR3 DNA: TGTGCCAGCAGACCGGGACAGAAGAACACTGAAGCTTTCTTT. This encodes CASRPGQKNTEAFF.